These 22 T cell receptor beta chains originate from one sample sequenced in a study of radiation and T cells in renal cell carcinoma. Generated by immunoSEQ multiplex PCR, the TCRdb table keeps only in-frame clones and is missing some. This sample has 80,000 or so clones, with around 89% found just once. Time point reported: blood 4 weeks post-SBRT, at nephrectomy. As to treatment: 15 Gy SBRT to primary tumor, nephrectomy 4 weeks later. This material consisted of blood, taken from a patient whose treatment included radiotherapy and nephrectomy. The source of these receptors is a woman between 70 and 85 years old with renal cell carcinoma.

The V and J genes are TRBV27 and TRBJ1-2, with D possibly TRBD1 on 6 matching bases. The CDR3 spans 16 residues. Trimming took off 5 bases at V and 4 bases at J, with 20 bases between the two ends. The germline CDR1 and CDR2 sequences are MNHEY and SMNVEV (reference sequence). The CDR3 loop reads CASSPNARGRVYGYTF. The CDR3 nucleotides are TGTGCCAGCAGTCCTAACGCCAGGGGCCGTGTCTATGGCTACACCTTC.

The rearrangement joins TRBV7-9 to TRBJ2-7; tentative D call: TRBD2 (6 bases). The length of the CDR3 is 14 residues. V lost 3 bases and J lost 5, with 14 bases in between. Germline V lookup: CDR1 SEHNR, CDR2 FQNEAQ (reference sequence). This CDR3 reads CASSFWDSSHEQYF. DNA for the CDR3: TGTGCCAGCAGCTTCTGGGACTCTAGTCACGAGCAGTACTTC. Together with reference TRBV7-9 and TRBJ2-7, the CDR3 gives the full variable domain: DTGVSQNPRHKITKRGQNVTFRCDPISEHNRLYWYRQTLGQGPEFLTYFQNEAQLEKSRLLSDRFSAERPKGSFSTLEIQRTEQGDSAMYLCASSFWDSSHEQYFGPGTRLTVT.

The chain couples TRBV5-1 to TRBJ1-2; D is unresolved. The CDR3 sequence is 15 residues long. Trimming left V 3 bases short and J 0 bases short, with 12 bases between. Germline CDR1 SGHRS, CDR2 YFSETQ. The CDR3 spells CASSSSATTNYGYTF. CDR3 nucleotide sequence: TGCGCCAGCAGCTCGTCCGCTACTACTAACTATGGCTACACCTTC.

The rearrangement joins TRBV7-9 to TRBJ1-2; D ambiguous. The CDR3 runs 15 residues. The V end was cut by 1 base, the J end by 4 bases, with 13 bases between. Germline assignment: CDR1 SEHNR and CDR2 FQNEAQ (reference sequence). This chain's CDR3 is CASSLGHGGSYGYTF. In DNA, the CDR3 is TGTGCCAGCAGCTTAGGACACGGAGGGTCCTATGGCTACACCTTC. The full variable domain, with the rest looked up from reference TRBV7-9 and TRBJ1-2, is DTGVSQNPRHKITKRGQNVTFRCDPISEHNRLYWYRQTLGQGPEFLTYFQNEAQLEKSRLLSDRFSAERPKGSFSTLEIQRTEQGDSAMYLCASSLGHGGSYGYTFGSGTRLTVV.

In its sample, this clone was seen a few times. This rearrangement joins TRBV19 to TRBJ1-5; 7 nucleotides agree with TRBD1. Germline V CDR1 and CDR2: LNHDA, SQIVND (reference sequence). The CDR3 length is 13 residues. V shed 10 bases and J 7 bases; nucleotides not matched to a gene: 10. The CDR3 DNA reads TGTGCCACGACAGGGTCCGGGACCCAGCCCCAGCATTTT. Its translation is CATTGSGTQPQHF.

The V gene is TRBV11-3, the J gene TRBJ2-1; D uncertain. Trimming left V 1 base short and J 13 bases short, with 14 bases between. The CDR3 covers 13 residues. Germline loops: CDR1 SGHNT, CDR2 YENEEA. The CDR3 DNA reads as TGTGCCAGCAGCTTAGGGCCGGCGGTGCCTCAGTTCTTC. This codes for CASSLGPAVPQFF.

As DNA, the CDR3 is TGCGCCAGCAGCATAGGACAGGGGGCCTACGAGCAGTACTTC. Protein product: CASSIGQGAYEQYF. This sequence joins TRBV5-1 and TRBJ2-7; 10 bases agree with TRBD1. The CDR3 contains 14 residues. V was clipped by 4 bases and J by 2 bases; unmatched bases: 3. Per germline, CDR1 SGHRS and CDR2 YFSETQ.

The chain links TRBV28 to TRBJ1-6, with D maybe TRBD1 (5 bases). Germline CDR1 MDHEN, CDR2 SYDVKM. CDR3 length equals 15 residues. Trimming cost V 3 bases and J 7 bases, with 13 bases left between them. In DNA, the CDR3 is TGTGCCAGCAGTTTGAGGAGGGGACCCAATTCACCCCTCCACTTT. This gives the protein CASSLRRGPNSPLHF.

This clone was recorded once. The V call is TRBV7-3, the J call TRBJ1-1; TRBD1 agrees at 8 bases. V trimming: 5 bases; J trimming: 1 base; junction bases outside the gene matches: 6. CDR3 length equals 15 residues. Germline values: CDR1 SGHTA, CDR2 FQGTGA. The CDR3 reads CASSAWTGTNTEAFF. The CDR3 coding sequence is TGTGCCAGCAGCGCGTGGACAGGGACGAACACTGAAGCTTTCTTT. Together with reference TRBV7-3 and TRBJ1-1, the CDR3 gives the full variable domain: GAGVSQTPSNKVTEKGKYVELRCDPISGHTALYWYRQSLGQGPEFLIYFQGTGAADDSGLPNDRFFAVRPEGSVSTLKIQRTERGDSAVYLCASSAWTGTNTEAFFGQGTRLTVV.

To note about this clone: An end of the junction differs from the germline gene, which may be a read error. The same CDR3 is also encoded by other DNA sequences in this sample. The V call is TRBV7-2, the J call TRBJ2-3; 7 nucleotides align to TRBD2. CDR3 length: 16 residues. Germline CDR1 SGHTA, CDR2 FQGNSA. The CDR3 here is CASSLAWASGTDTQYF. The CDR3 DNA follows: TGTGCCAGCAGCCTAGCCTGGGCTAGCGGAACAGATACGCAGTATTTT.

This clone is a singleton in its sample. The chain recombines TRBV2 with TRBJ2-5; D assignment may be TRBD1 or TRBD2 (5 bases each). With 8 bases removed from V and 9 bases from J, the gap between germline ends came to 13 bases. The CDR3 is 11 amino acids. Germline lookup yields CDR1 SNHLY and CDR2 FYNNEI. DNA of the CDR3: TGTGCCAGCCAGGGAGAACTGGCCCAGTACTTC. Protein product: CASQGELAQYF.

The chain employs TRBV9 and TRBJ2-1; D tentatively reads TRBD1 or TRBD2 (6 bases each). CDR3 length: 13 residues. V was cut by 7 bases and J by 7 bases, with 15 bases left in between. Germline CDR1 and CDR2: SGDLS and YYNGEE. CDR3 nucleotide sequence: TGTGCCAGCCGGGGACGGGGGCCTAATGAGCAGTTCTTC. It specifies CASRGRGPNEQFF.

The rearrangement joins TRBV6-5 to TRBJ2-5; 12 bases match TRBD1. With V trimmed by 0 bases and J by 4 bases, 3 bases remained unmatched. The germline V gene has CDR1 MNHEY and CDR2 SVGAGI. The CDR3 is made up of 16 amino acids. The CDR3 reads CASSYSGTGGIETQYF. CDR3 coding DNA: TGTGCCAGCAGTTACTCCGGGACAGGGGGCATAGAGACCCAGTACTTC.

A note on this clone: Here the CDR3 omits its conserved ending phenylalanine or tryptophan, so a read error is the likely source. No DNA is shown, since the ends of the CDR3 on it are uncertain; the CDR3 is the one TCRdb lists. The V call is TRBV21-1, the J call TRBJ1-4. TRBV21-1 is a pseudogene locus. The CDR3 sequence runs 9 residues, both termini included. CDR3 protein: CASSRGGLT.

The chain has TRBV6-1 and TRBJ1-6; tentatively, D is TRBD1 (5 bases). In germline, CDR1 is MNHNS, CDR2 SASEGT. The V end lost 1 base, the J end lost 7 bases, and 5 bases lay between the germline ends. The length of the CDR3 is 13 residues. DNA for the CDR3: TGTGCCAGCAGTGAAGGGGGGAATTCACCCCTCCACTTT. Residues: CASSEGGNSPLHF.

This clone came up once. The chain employs TRBV2 and TRBJ1-2; no definite D call. The CDR3 runs 14 residues. Germline CDR1 is SNHLY and CDR2 is FYNNEI. V was pared by 8 bases and J by 4 bases, with 17 bases between. CDR3 amino acids: CASVEGPYGYGYTF. DNA for the CDR3: TGTGCCAGCGTAGAAGGGCCGTATGGCTATGGCTACACCTTC.

V gene TRBV6-1 combines with J gene TRBJ1-1; D is undetermined. V was pared by 5 bases and J by 3 bases, with 7 bases between. Germline lookup yields CDR1 MNHNS and CDR2 SASEGT. CDR3 size: 12 residues. The CDR3 coding sequence is TGTGCCAGCAGTTTCCTTGACACTGAAGCTTTCTTT. Protein product: CASSFLDTEAFF.

This clone was seen more than once but under ten times. A read error may account for a junction end that differs from germline. V and J are TRBV7-7 and TRBJ1-1; no firm D call. The V gene's germline CDR1 is SSHAT and CDR2 FNYEAQ (reference sequence). CDR3 length: 13 amino acids. The CDR3 loop is CASSLGKNTEAFF. The CDR3 DNA reads as TGTGCTAGCAGCTTAGGGAAGAACACTGAAGCTTTCTTT.

The rearrangement joins TRBV9 to TRBJ2-3, with TRBD1 identical over 7 bases. The CDR3 totals 19 residues. The V and J ends lost 0 bases and 1 base, in that order; junction bases with no gene match: 14. Germline CDR1 and CDR2: SGDLS and YYNGEE. CDR3 amino acids: CASSVEVRGPNTGTDTQYF. In nucleotides, the CDR3 is TGTGCCAGCAGCGTAGAAGTGAGGGGGCCCAATACAGGCACAGATACGCAGTATTTT.

This clone was detected once. The CDR3 region is CASRGQGNTEAFF. CDR3 sequence (DNA): TGTGCCAGCAGGGGACAGGGAAACACTGAAGCTTTCTTT. This sequence joins TRBV2 and TRBJ1-1, with 9 bases aligning to TRBD1. Germline V gene lookup returns CDR1 SNHLY and CDR2 FYNNEI. V dropped 6 bases and J dropped 2; count of bases not matched to a gene: 1. The CDR3 loop spans 13 amino acids.

V usage is TRBV5-1 and J usage is TRBJ2-1; possibly TRBD2 for D (6 bases). Trimming cost V 1 base and J 5 bases, with 10 bases left between them. The CDR3 is made up of 14 amino acids. CDR1 is SGHRS and CDR2 is YFSETQ in the germline V gene. For the CDR3, the DNA is TGCGCCAGCAGCTTGTGGGGGACTGACAATGAGCAGTTCTTC. This codes for CASSLWGTDNEQFF.

This clone has only one observation. Written as DNA, the CDR3 is TGTGCCAGCAGTGACAGGCCCCTGGGAACCGGGGAGCTGTTTTTT. The encoded protein is CASSDRPLGTGELFF. J is TRBJ2-2 and V is TRBV2, with D unresolved. Trimming stripped 3 bases from V and 5 bases from J, with 13 bases between. The CDR3 totals 15 residues. Germline values: CDR1 SNHLY, CDR2 FYNNEI.